Presented here are 5 T cell receptor beta chains from one specimen sequenced in a study of T cells in Graves' hyperthyroidism and ophthalmopathy. The investigators amplified TCR beta CDR3 regions from RNA transcripts. When the TCR CDR3 underwent first-round RT-PCR, the HTBI primer set was used. One entry per CDR3 protein, called by TCRdb with MiXCR from the multiplex PCR reads. The sample yields a few hundred thousand distinct CDR3 sequences, 16% seen once. The sequenced sample consisted of blood. These TCRs come from a woman aged 40 to 55 with Graves' ophthalmopathy.

This clonotype came up many times. The chain links TRBV2 to TRBJ2-1; 7 bases fit TRBD2. Germline assignment: CDR1 SNHLY and CDR2 FYNNEI. CDR3 length: 16 amino acids. With 4 bases clipped from V and 9 bases from J, the junction kept 15 bases outside the gene matches. The CDR3 reads CASSVQVSGGFGEQFF. CDR3 bases: TGTGCCAGCAGTGTCCAAGTTTCGGGGGGTTTTGGTGAGCAGTTCTTC. The complete variable domain, with remaining parts taken from reference TRBV2 and TRBJ2-1, reads EPEVTQTPSHQVTQMGQEVILRCVPISNHLYFYWYRQILGQKVEFLVSFYNNEISEKSEIFDDQFSVERPDGSNFTLKIRSTKLEDSAMYFCASSVQVSGGFGEQFFGPGTRLTVL.

This clonotype showed up many times. The genes are TRBV12-3 or TRBV12-4 and TRBJ1-6; 8 positions agree with TRBD1. This CDR3 contains 15 residues. V shed 6 bases and J 9 bases; nucleotides not matched to a gene: 10. Written as DNA, the CDR3 is TGTGCCAGCAGGTCCTCCGGGACAGGATTTTCACCCCTCCACTTT. Amino acids: CASRSSGTGFSPLHF.

This clonotype was seen at least ten times. The chain uses TRBV12-3 or TRBV12-4 and TRBJ1-1; TRBD1 might be the D (5 bases). V was shortened by 5 bases and J by 1 base, with 17 bases between the two germline ends. The CDR3 is 16 residues long. DNA for the CDR3: TGTGCCAGCAGTCCGAAGGGAGGGGTGGGGAACACTGAAGCTTTCTTT. Translation: CASSPKGGVGNTEAFF.

This clonotype has ten or more counts. The CDR3 coding sequence is TGTGCCAGCAGTTTTCGACCCTACAATGAGCAGTTCTTC. Its protein is CASSFRPYNEQFF. J is TRBJ2-1 and V is TRBV2; D is unresolved. V lost 5 bases and J 2 bases, leaving 7 bases between the germline ends. The V gene's germline CDR1 is SNHLY and CDR2 FYNNEI. The CDR3 covers 13 residues. Based on the CDR3 plus reference TRBV2 and TRBJ2-1, the full variable domain is EPEVTQTPSHQVTQMGQEVILRCVPISNHLYFYWYRQILGQKVEFLVSFYNNEISEKSEIFDDQFSVERPDGSNFTLKIRSTKLEDSAMYFCASSFRPYNEQFFGPGTRLTVL.

This clonotype came up many times. The chain links TRBV28 to TRBJ2-7, with 7 bases matching TRBD1. Per the germline V gene, CDR1 is MDHEN and CDR2 is SYDVKM. V was pared by 6 bases and J by 3 bases, with 8 bases of the junction left unmatched. CDR3 length equals 14 residues. Here the CDR3 reads CASSVRQGFYEQYF. CDR3 nucleotides: TGTGCCAGCAGCGTCCGACAGGGATTCTACGAGCAGTACTTC.